This T cell receptor (beta chain) was captured in a study of shared clonotypes between healthy human individuals. Comment on this clone: Because the CDR3's place on the DNA is in doubt, the DNA is left out and the CDR3 is given as listed by TCRdb.

CD45RA-negative memory and CD45RA+ naive subsets were split from the CD4+ cells. The CDR3 spans 19 amino acids, including both terminal residues. TCRdb's copy holds only in-frame clones and misses some; the assay was immunoSEQ multiplex PCR. In the table there are some 500,000 clones, approximately 95% of which are singletons. The chain couples TRBV1 to TRBJ2-2; TRBD2, the D gene given by the table, was not confirmed from the DNA. TRBV1 is given as a pseudogene. This clonotype was obtained from a woman in her twenties or thirties in good health. Sequenced: naive CD4+ T cells sorted from blood. Stated subset: CD45RA+ positively selected. The CDR3 reads CTSSQGWTSVADGTGELFF.